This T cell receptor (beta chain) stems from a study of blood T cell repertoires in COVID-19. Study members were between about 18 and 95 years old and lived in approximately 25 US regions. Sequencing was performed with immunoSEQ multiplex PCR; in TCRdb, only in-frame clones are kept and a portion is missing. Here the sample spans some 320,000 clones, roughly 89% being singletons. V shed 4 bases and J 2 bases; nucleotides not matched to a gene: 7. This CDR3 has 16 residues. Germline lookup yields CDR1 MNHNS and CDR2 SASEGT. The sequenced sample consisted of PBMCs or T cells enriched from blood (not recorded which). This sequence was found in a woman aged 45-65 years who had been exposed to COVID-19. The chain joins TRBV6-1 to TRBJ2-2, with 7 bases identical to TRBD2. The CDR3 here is CASSVGGGRNTGELFF. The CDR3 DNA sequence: TGTGCCAGCAGTGTGGGGGGGGGTCGTAACACCGGGGAGCTGTTTTTT.